This T cell receptor (beta chain) comes out of a study of T cell repertoires in cytomegalovirus infection. Study background: CMV infection plus the matching HLA type was flagged by public TCR beta signatures. Study observations and caveats: Based on cumulative public TCR beta family frequency, carriers of CMV plus the relevant HLA were identified. Dominant in the ex vivo response were TCR beta clonotypes restricted by HLA-C and specific for CMV.

The table lists this clonotype with many counts. Its antigen is unknown. One entry per CDR3 protein, called by TCRdb with MiXCR from the reads. Among some 300,000 distinct CDR3 sequences listed, roughly 16% were seen once. The V end lost 4 bases, the J end lost 1 base, and 11 bases lay between the germline ends. The CDR3 is 14 residues long. Germline-derived CDR1 and CDR2 are SGHVS and FNYEAQ. This TCR derives from a human donor in good health (CMV status not recorded). Some clones in this sample may be carry-over from other donors' samples. Source material: PBMCs. This chain uses TRBV7-6 with TRBJ2-7, with D perhaps TRBD1 (5 bases). CDR3 region: CASSSLAGSYEQYF. CDR3 nucleotide sequence: TGTGCCAGCAGCTCCCTGGCAGGGTCCTACGAGCAGTACTTC.